Following are 9 T cell receptor beta chains from one sample sequenced in a study of T cells and copy number aberrations in small-cell lung cancer. Clones were sequenced by immunoSEQ multiplex PCR, and TCRdb holds only the in-frame ones, with some missing. The sample lists 2,000 to 2,500 clones; roughly 83% were seen once. Sequenced sample: normal tissue next to the tumor. These receptor sequences come from a woman in her sixties or seventies with small cell lung cancer.

The chain carries TRBV7-9 and TRBJ2-3; 9 bases agree with TRBD2. Trimming at V came to 5 bases and at J to 4 bases, leaving 7 bases not matched to a gene. CDR1 and CDR2 from the germline V gene are SEHNR and FQNEAQ (reference sequence). The CDR3 loop spans 15 amino acids. CDR3 bases: TGTGCCAGCAGCACTCAGCGGGAGGCCCCAGATACGCAGTATTTT. Translation gives CASSTQREAPDTQYF.

Concerning this clone: A junction end diverges from the germline sequence, so it may reflect a read error. The V and J genes are TRBV30 and TRBJ2-7, with 15 bases that match TRBD2. CDR1 is GTSNPN and CDR2 is SVGIG in the germline V gene (reference sequence). The CDR3 has 14 residues. CDR3 DNA: TGTGCCTGGAGCGAGGGACTAGCGGGAGGTCGCCCTCTCTTC. It codes for CAWSEGLAGGRPLF.

The chain employs TRBV6-6 and TRBJ2-1; the match to TRBD2 covers 8 bases. Germline values: CDR1 MNHNY, CDR2 SVGAGI (reference sequence). The CDR3 covers 14 residues. With V trimmed by 6 bases and J by 6 bases, 7 bases remained unmatched. The CDR3 coding sequence is TGTGCCAGCAGGCGACTAGCGACGATCAATGAGCAGTTCTTC. Its protein is CASRRLATINEQFF.

This clone was observed a single time. The J gene is TRBJ2-7, the V gene TRBV7-8; D gene ambiguous. Germline CDR1 reads SGHVS; CDR2 reads FQNEAQ. The CDR3 runs to 14 residues. V lost 1 base to trimming and J lost 9 bases, with 16 bases between them. The CDR3 reads CASSLVRIRDGQYF. The CDR3 nucleotides are TGTGCCAGCAGCTTAGTCCGGATAAGAGACGGGCAGTACTTC. Filled out from reference TRBV7-8 and TRBJ2-7, the complete variable domain reads GAGVSQSPRYKVAKRGQDVALRCDPISGHVSLFWYQQALGQGPEFLTYFQNEAQLDKSGLPSDRFFAERPEGSVSTLKIQRTQQEDSAVYLCASSLVRIRDGQYFGPGTRLTVT.

CDR3 residues: CASSPQVTTNNEQFF. CDR3 coding DNA: TGCGCCAGCAGCCCCCAGGTGACGACGAACAATGAGCAGTTCTTC. The chain links TRBV4-3 to TRBJ2-1; D is ambiguous. The CDR3 consists of 15 residues. Germline values: CDR1 LGHNA, CDR2 YSLEER. V gave up 4 bases and J gave up 5 bases, with 15 bases separating them.

The rearrangement links TRBV4-1 to TRBJ2-3; no clear D gene. Deletions cut 0 bases from V and 5 bases from J, with 9 bases between. This CDR3 contains 14 residues. The germline CDR1 and CDR2 sequences are MGHRA and YSYEKL. The CDR3 here is CASSQDGQVDTQYF. CDR3 in DNA: TGCGCCAGCAGCCAAGATGGGCAAGTAGATACGCAGTATTTT.

CDR3 nucleotides: TGTGCCAGCAGCTTACTAGCGGCAACCTACGAGCAGTACTTC. This encodes CASSLLAATYEQYF. The V call is TRBV9, the J call TRBJ2-7; TRBD2 matches 8 bases. The J segment lost 2 bases and the V segment lost 4 bases, leaving 5 bases of the junction unmatched. CDR3 length: 14 amino acids. Germline V lookup: CDR1 SGDLS, CDR2 YYNGEE. Together with reference TRBV9 and TRBJ2-7, the CDR3 gives the full variable domain: DSGVTQTPKHLITATGQRVTLRCSPRSGDLSVYWYQQSLDQGLQFLIQYYNGEERAKGNILERFSAQQFPDLHSELNLSSLELGDSALYFCASSLLAATYEQYFGPGTRLTVT.

This clone was counted only a few times. The chain links TRBV6-4 to TRBJ2-3; unclear D gene. The CDR3 is made up of 13 amino acids. CDR1 and CDR2 (germline): MRHNA, SNTAGT. Trimming shortened V by 7 bases and J by 2 bases, and 10 bases separated the two germline ends. The DNA for the CDR3 is TGTGCCAGCACGGCGTCCGACACAGATACGCAGTATTTT. The encoded protein is CASTASDTDTQYF.

J is TRBJ2-1 and V is TRBV10-3; 8 bases align to TRBD1. CDR1 is ENHRY and CDR2 is SYGVKD in the germline V gene. V lost 3 bases, J lost 5 bases, and 9 bases stayed unmatched. This CDR3 spans 16 amino acids. CDR3: CAISEGSQGADNEQFF. The CDR3 DNA reads TGTGCCATCAGTGAAGGAAGTCAGGGGGCTGACAATGAGCAGTTCTTC.